This T cell receptor beta chain is from a study of Ad26.COV2.S vaccination and SARS-CoV-2 variants. Findings of the study overall: Recipients of either vaccine or placebo displayed similar breadth of non-spike TCRs.

This clone is a singleton in its sample. Its antigen is undetermined. Some clones are missing from TCRdb's copy, which holds only in-frame ones; the method was immunoSEQ multiplex PCR. The sample has some 250,000 clones, around 87% seen once. Treatment specified: some 19 received Ad26.COV2.S at low or high dose, single or two shots; 5 received placebo; per-sample allocation not given. The investigators took samples on day 63 after the first vaccine or placebo injection. Vaccination used an Ad26 vector expressing Wuhan-strain SARS-CoV-2 spike. This sample comprised peripheral blood, obtained in a trial of Ad26.COV2.S vaccine versus placebo. This receptor was obtained from a person aged 18-60 years who received the Ad26.COV2.S COVID-19 vaccine or a placebo.

The CDR3 loop is CASSRLAPNTGELFF. CDR3 sequence (DNA): TGTGCCAGCAGTCGACTAGCCCCGAACACCGGGGAGCTGTTTTTT. This rearrangement joins TRBV6-2 or TRBV6-3 to TRBJ2-2; 7 bases match TRBD2. V lost 5 bases and J lost 0; bases outside the gene matches: 3. The CDR3 is 15 amino acids. In germline, CDR1 is MNHEY, CDR2 SVGEGT.